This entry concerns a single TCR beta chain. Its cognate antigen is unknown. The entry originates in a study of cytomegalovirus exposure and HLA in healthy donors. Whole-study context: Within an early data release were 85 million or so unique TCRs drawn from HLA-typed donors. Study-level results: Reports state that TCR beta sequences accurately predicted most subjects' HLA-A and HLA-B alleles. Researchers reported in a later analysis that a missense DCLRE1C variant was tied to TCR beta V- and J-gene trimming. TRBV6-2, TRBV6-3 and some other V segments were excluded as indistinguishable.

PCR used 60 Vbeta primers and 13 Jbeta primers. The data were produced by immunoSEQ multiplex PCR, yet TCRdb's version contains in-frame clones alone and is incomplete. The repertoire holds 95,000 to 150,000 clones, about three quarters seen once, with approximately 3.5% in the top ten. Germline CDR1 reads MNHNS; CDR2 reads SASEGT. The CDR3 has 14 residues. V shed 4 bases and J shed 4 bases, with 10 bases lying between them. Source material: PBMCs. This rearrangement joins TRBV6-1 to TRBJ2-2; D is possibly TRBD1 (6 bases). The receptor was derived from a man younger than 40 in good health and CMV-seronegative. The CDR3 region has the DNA TGTGCCAGCAGTGGGCAGGGGTTCACCGGGGAGCTGTTTTTT. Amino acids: CASSGQGFTGELFF.